The 23 T cell receptor beta chains reported below all come from one sample, sequenced in a study of blood T cell repertoires in COVID-19. Here immunoSEQ multiplex PCR was the method, and the copy in TCRdb shows in-frame clones only, minus some. The sample lists 200,000 to 250,000 clones, approximately 90% seen once, with around 0.84% in the top ten. Sequenced: peripheral blood. These receptors were obtained from a man between 60 and 75 years old with COVID-19, enrolled during active disease.

This clone was observed a single time. CDR3 sequence reads: CAIRKGQAANTGELFF. CDR3 DNA sequence: TGTGCCATCAGAAAAGGACAGGCCGCGAACACCGGGGAGCTGTTTTTT. The chain is built from TRBV10-3 and TRBJ2-2; 7 bases align to TRBD1. V shed 6 bases and J 0 bases; nucleotides not matched to a gene: 7. Germline V gene data show CDR1 as ENHRY and CDR2 as SYGVKD. The CDR3 loop spans 16 amino acids.

The chain combines TRBV2 with TRBJ2-1; D gene unclear. Trimming left V 8 bases short and J 7 bases short, with 9 bases between. The CDR3 has 11 amino acids. Looked up from germline, CDR1 is SNHLY and CDR2 is FYNNEI. CDR3 DNA: TGTGCCAGCCTAGAATGGAATGAGCAGTTCTTC. Protein: CASLEWNEQFF.

The rearrangement uses TRBV6-6 and TRBJ2-1, with D possibly being TRBD1 (5 bases). Per the germline V gene, CDR1 is MNHNY and CDR2 is SVGAGI (reference sequence). The CDR3 totals 14 residues. V lost 7 bases and J lost 4, with 14 bases in between. The CDR3 protein is CASIGAATYNEQFF. The CDR3 DNA reads TGTGCCAGCATAGGGGCTGCCACATACAATGAGCAGTTCTTC.

V gene TRBV30 combines with J gene TRBJ2-1; D might be TRBD2 (7 bases). Germline V CDR1 and CDR2: GTSNPN, SVGIG (reference sequence). Trimming pared 6 bases from V and 6 bases from J, leaving 18 bases between. The CDR3 extends over 14 amino acids. The CDR3 protein is CACSRRGAPNEQFF. CDR3 bases: TGTGCCTGTTCTCGCCGGGGGGCTCCCAATGAGCAGTTCTTC.

This clone appeared once. The chain uses TRBV11-2 and TRBJ1-1, with D possibly being TRBD1 (5 bases). This CDR3 region has 15 residues. V shed 5 bases and J shed 1 base, with 14 bases lying between them. Germline CDR1 reads SGHAT; CDR2 reads FQNNGV. The CDR3 sequence is CASSRARGSNTEAFF. The CDR3 region has the DNA TGTGCCAGCAGCCGGGCGCGGGGCTCGAACACTGAAGCTTTCTTT.

The chain employs TRBV7-6 and TRBJ2-2, with TRBD2 matching over 7 bases. The trim removed 6 bases at V and 8 bases at J, leaving 12 bases unmatched. This CDR3 comprises 15 residues. Germline V gene data show CDR1 as SGHVS and CDR2 as FNYEAQ. The CDR3, as DNA: TGTGCCAGCAGACCCCCGTCTGCGGGAGCTGGGGAGCTGTTTTTT. This codes for CASRPPSAGAGELFF. The whole variable domain, filled in from reference TRBV7-6 and TRBJ2-2, reads GAGVSQSPRYKVTKRGQDVALRCDPISGHVSLYWYRQALGQGPEFLTYFNYEAQQDKSGLPNDRFSAERPEGSISTLTIQRTEQRDSAMYRCASRPPSAGAGELFFGEGSRLTVL.

The chain combines TRBV20-1 with TRBJ2-2; TRBD2 matches at 13 bases. The CDR3 has 16 residues. Germline V gene lookup returns CDR1 DFQATT and CDR2 SNEGSKA (reference sequence). Trimming cost V 3 bases and J 4 bases; bases outside gene matches: 5. CDR3 sequence (DNA): TGCAGTGCTAGTGCCGGACTAGCGGGAGTCACCGGGGAGCTGTTTTTT. Protein product: CSASAGLAGVTGELFF.

This sequence joins TRBV15 and TRBJ1-1, with 9 bases that match TRBD1. Germline values: CDR1 LNHNV, CDR2 YYDKDF (reference sequence). J was trimmed by 12 bases and V by 0 bases; bases with no gene match: 8. The CDR3 is made up of 14 amino acids. The CDR3 nucleotides are TGTGCCACCAGCAGAGACCCTCGGGACAGGGAGACTTTCTTT. As protein: CATSRDPRDRETFF.

The V gene is TRBV6-4, the J gene TRBJ2-7; D is possibly TRBD2 (5 bases). Trimming took 9 bases from V and 0 from J, leaving 15 bases between them. This CDR3 contains 14 residues. CDR1 and CDR2 (germline): MRHNA, SNTAGT. CDR3 DNA: TGTGCCAGACTCAGACGGGGAAGCTCCTACGAGCAGTACTTC. It codes for CARLRRGSSYEQYF.

The chain links TRBV10-2 to TRBJ1-2; 7 bases are a match to TRBD1. The CDR3 has 13 amino acids. Germline V gene sequence: CDR1 WSHSY, CDR2 SAAADI. Trimming cost V 4 bases and J 4 bases; bases outside gene matches: 3. CDR3 sequence (DNA): TGCGCCAGCAGTGTGGACAGGATCTATGGCTACACCTTC. Residues: CASSVDRIYGYTF.

The CDR3 is CASSLGTASNSPLHF. In DNA form, the CDR3 reads TGCGCCAGCAGCTTAGGGACAGCTTCTAATTCACCCCTCCACTTT. This rearrangement joins TRBV5-1 to TRBJ1-6; 7 nucleotides agree with TRBD1. Germline CDR1 reads SGHRS; CDR2 reads YFSETQ. V lost 2 bases to trimming and J lost 6 bases; unmatched junction nucleotides: 5. The CDR3 is 15 amino acids.

The V call is TRBV18, the J call TRBJ2-3; D is undetermined. V dropped 2 bases and J dropped 4 bases, with 7 bases sitting between them. The CDR3 consists of 13 residues. Germline values: CDR1 KGHSH, CDR2 LQKENI. CDR3 coding DNA: TGTGCCAGCTCACCAGCAGAGGCAGATACGCAGTATTTT. It is translated as CASSPAEADTQYF.

The genes are TRBV7-3 and TRBJ2-2; D may be TRBD2 (6 bases). The CDR3 runs to 16 residues. Germline V lookup: CDR1 SGHTA, CDR2 FQGTGA. Trimming took 8 bases from V and 4 from J, leaving 20 bases between them. The CDR3 bases are TGTGCCAGCTCCCTTTCGGGACTCCTCACCACCGGGGAGCTGTTTTTT. Protein product: CASSLSGLLTTGELFF.

About this clone: Germline and junction disagree at one end, which may indicate a read error. In nucleotides, the CDR3 is TGCGCCAGCAGTTTACGTGGGGCCGTCCACGAGCAGTACTTC. This translates into CASSLRGAVHEQYF. The chain employs TRBV27 and TRBJ2-7; TRBD1 might be the D (5 bases). The CDR3 loop spans 14 amino acids. Germline V gene lookup returns CDR1 MNHEY and CDR2 SMNVEV (reference sequence).

The chain recombines TRBV5-4 with TRBJ2-7, with TRBD1 as a possible D gene (5 bases). The CDR3 extends over 12 amino acids. Trimming shortened V by 2 bases and J by 6 bases, and 9 bases separated the two germline ends. From germline, CDR1 is SGHNT and CDR2 YYREEE (reference sequence). The CDR3 region has the DNA TGTGCCAGCAGCTTAACCAGGGCCGAGCAGTACTTC. Amino acid sequence: CASSLTRAEQYF.

V gene TRBV9 combines with J gene TRBJ2-7; 9 nucleotides agree with TRBD2. Germline V gene sequence: CDR1 SGDLS, CDR2 YYNGEE. The J segment lost 2 bases and the V segment lost 5 bases, leaving 5 bases of the junction unmatched. The CDR3 has 14 amino acids. The DNA for the CDR3 is TGTGCCAGCAGTACTAGCGGGCCAGCCTACGAGCAGTACTTC. Protein sequence: CASSTSGPAYEQYF.

The chain recombines TRBV10-3 with TRBJ1-2; 8 bases line up with TRBD1. The V and J ends lost 4 bases and 7 bases, in that order; junction bases with no gene match: 14. Germline CDR1 ENHRY, CDR2 SYGVKD. The CDR3 is 16 amino acids. CDR3 nucleotides: TGTGCCATCAGTGCAGGGGGCAGGAGGGATATGAGTGGCTACACCTTC. Translation gives CAISAGGRRDMSGYTF.

The chain links TRBV6-6 to TRBJ1-2; 7 bases are a match to TRBD1. The CDR3 loop spans 12 amino acids. Germline V gives CDR1 MNHNY, CDR2 SVGAGI (reference sequence). The junction had 9 bases not matched to a gene; V was cut back by 7 bases and J by 10 bases. CDR3 in amino acids: CASTPTGQAYTF. The CDR3 nucleotides are TGTGCCAGCACTCCGACAGGGCAGGCCTACACCTTC.

V is TRBV6-6 and J is TRBJ2-2, with 8 bases that match TRBD2. The CDR3 runs 16 residues. V trimming: 6 bases; J trimming: 7 bases; junction bases outside the gene matches: 13. Germline CDR1 is MNHNY and CDR2 is SVGAGI (reference sequence). This chain's CDR3 is CASSPAATSGYGELFF. The CDR3 nucleotides are TGTGCCAGCAGCCCCGCGGCTACTAGCGGATACGGGGAGCTGTTTTTT.

The gene calls are TRBV10-2 and TRBJ1-1; 7 bases fit TRBD1. The ends lost 10 bases at V and 2 bases at J; junction bases unmatched: 13. Germline-derived CDR1 and CDR2 are WSHSY and SAAADI. This CDR3 is built from 15 residues. The chain's CDR3 is CATAVIRDSNTEAFF. Here the CDR3 DNA reads TGCGCCACAGCGGTTATTAGGGACAGCAACACTGAAGCTTTCTTT.

CDR3 nucleotides: TGTGCCAGCAGCTTAGGTAGCGGGAACACCGGGGAGCTGTTTTTT. Its translation: CASSLGSGNTGELFF. The V call is TRBV7-9, the J call TRBJ2-2; the D gene is possibly TRBD2 (6 bases). Germline V lookup: CDR1 SEHNR, CDR2 FQNEAQ (reference sequence). The CDR3 runs to 15 residues. The germline V and J ends were trimmed by 1 base and 1 base, with 7 bases remaining between them.

This clone was detected a few times. V usage is TRBV24-1 and J usage is TRBJ2-3; TRBD1 agrees at 7 bases. J lost 4 bases, V lost 5 bases, and 2 bases had no gene match. Germline V gives CDR1 KGHDR, CDR2 SFDVKD. The CDR3 is 13 residues long. The CDR3 here is CATSVTGADTQYF. DNA of the CDR3: TGTGCCACCAGTGTAACAGGGGCAGATACGCAGTATTTT.

This rearrangement joins TRBV10-3 to TRBJ1-3, with D perhaps TRBD1 (6 bases). Deletions cut 6 bases from V and 8 bases from J, with 20 bases between. CDR1 ENHRY and CDR2 SYGVKD come from the germline V gene. This CDR3 is built from 15 residues. The CDR3 DNA is TGTGCCATCAGAGGAAAGGGGGACGGCGGAGACACCATATATTTT. The encoded protein is CAIRGKGDGGDTIYF.